This is a list of T cell receptor beta chains from one sample in a study of blood T cell repertoires in COVID-19. Profiling relied on immunoSEQ multiplex PCR, and the TCRdb table lists in-frame clones only, not all of them. The repertoire includes about 120,000 clones, more than 75% of them detected once, and 25% to 35% sits in the top ten. Sequencing was carried out using peripheral blood. Receptor source: a woman in her 70s with acute or convalescent COVID-19. Each CDR3 is given with its conserved first and last residue. A D gene is named only where the DNA matches it firmly. A clone size is listed for some rows: how often the clone was seen (once, few, many), or a class if it is expanded.

V: TRBV9; size: NA; J: TRBJ1-6; D: NA; DNA: TGTGCCAGCAGCGTTGAAAGAGGGGGTCAGCTGAATTCACCCCTCCACTTT; CDR3: CASSVERGGQLNSPLHF
V: TRBV7-3; size: NA; J: TRBJ2-1; D: TRBD1; DNA: TGTGCCAGCAGCTCCGGGACAGGGATCTACAATGAGCAGTTCTTC; CDR3: CASSSGTGIYNEQFF
V: TRBV7-9; size: NA; J: TRBJ1-5; D: NA; DNA: TGTGCCAGCAGCTTGAGTCACAGTAATCAGCCCCAGCATTTT; CDR3: CASSLSHSNQPQHF
V: TRBV28; size: NA; J: TRBJ1-2; D: TRBD1; DNA: TGTGCCAGCAGTTCGGGACAGCTTTATGGCTACACCTTC; CDR3: CASSSGQLYGYTF
V: TRBV30; size: NA; J: TRBJ2-7; D: NA; DNA: TGTGCCTGGAGAAAGCGCGGCAGTTGGAACGAGCAGTACTTC; CDR3: CAWRKRGSWNEQYF
V: TRBV27; size: NA; J: TRBJ1-4; D: NA; DNA: TGTGCCAGCAGTTTCAGGGTTGCAACTAATGAAAAACTGTTTTTT; CDR3: CASSFRVATNEKLFF
V: TRBV15; size: NA; J: TRBJ2-5; D: NA; DNA: TGTGCCACCAGCAGAGATAGACAGGTCCAAGAGACCCAGTACTTC; CDR3: CATSRDRQVQETQYF
V: TRBV11-2; size: NA; J: TRBJ2-7; D: NA; DNA: TGTGCCAGCAGCTTAGGACTTGGCGACCGCGAGCAGTACTTC; CDR3: CASSLGLGDREQYF
V: TRBV28; size: NA; J: TRBJ1-2; D: NA; DNA: TGTGCCAGCGGCGGGCAGCCCAACTATGGCTACACCTTC; CDR3: CASGGQPNYGYTF
V: TRBV3-1/TRBV3-2; size: NA; J: TRBJ2-1; D: NA; DNA: TGTGCCAGCAGCCAAGATACCAGGGTTAGCAATGAGCAGTTCTTC; CDR3: CASSQDTRVSNEQFF
V: TRBV3-1/TRBV3-2; size: NA; J: TRBJ2-2; D: TRBD1; DNA: TGTGCCAGCAGCCATCGGACAGGGACCGGGGAGCTGTTTTTT; CDR3: CASSHRTGTGELFF
V: TRBV4-1; size: NA; J: TRBJ2-7; D: NA; DNA: TGCGCCAGCAGCCAAGGAACCTACTACGAGCAGTACTTC; CDR3: CASSQGTYYEQYF
V: TRBV28; size: NA; J: TRBJ2-1; D: NA; DNA: TGTGCCAGCAGTTTATACAGGGACAATGAGCAGTTCTTC; CDR3: CASSLYRDNEQFF
V: TRBV7-5; size: NA; J: TRBJ1-2; D: NA; DNA: TGTGTCAGAGACCCCCTCGTAAACTACTGTGGCTACACCTTC; CDR3: CVRDPLVNYCGYTF
V: TRBV19; size: once; J: TRBJ2-2; D: TRBD1; DNA: TGTGCCAGTAGTCCCGGGACAGGGCGGGACACCGGGGAGCTGTTTTTT; CDR3: CASSPGTGRDTGELFF
V: TRBV6-1; size: once; J: TRBJ1-1; D: NA; DNA: TGTGCCAGCAGTGAATGGGAGGGGGTGAACACTGAAGCTTTCTTT; CDR3: CASSEWEGVNTEAFF
V: TRBV28; size: NA; J: TRBJ1-1; D: TRBD1; DNA: TGTGCCAGCAGTTTAATAAAGGGGGCTGGCACTGAAGCTTTCTTT; CDR3: CASSLIKGAGTEAFF
V: TRBV11-3; size: NA; J: TRBJ2-1; D: NA; DNA: TGTGCCAGCAGCTCCTTGGAGGGGCCCTACAATGAGCAGTTCTTC; CDR3: CASSSLEGPYNEQFF
V: TRBV28; size: many; J: TRBJ2-7; D: TRBD1; DNA: TGTGCCGCCCAACCGGGACAGAGCTACGAGCAGTACTTC; CDR3: CAAQPGQSYEQYF
V: TRBV19; size: NA; J: TRBJ1-5; D: NA; DNA: TGTGCCAGTAGTATCCCGGGGGGGGGTCAGCCCCAGCATTTT; CDR3: CASSIPGGGQPQHF
V: TRBV29-1; size: NA; J: TRBJ2-3; D: NA; DNA: TGCAGCTCTAGGTCTCGGCTGACAGATACGCAGTATTTT; CDR3: CSSRSRLTDTQYF
V: TRBV5-1; size: NA; J: TRBJ2-5; D: NA; DNA: TGCGCCAGCAGGGAGGGTCTCCAAGAGACCCAGTACTTC; CDR3: CASREGLQETQYF
V: TRBV7-8; size: NA; J: TRBJ1-5; D: TRBD1; DNA: TGTGCCAGCAGCCCTGACAGGGTTCAAGTTCAGCCCCAGCATTTT; CDR3: CASSPDRVQVQPQHF
V: TRBV30; size: NA; J: TRBJ1-5; D: TRBD1; DNA: TGTGCCTGGGGGACAGGGCGCAATCAGCCCCAGCATTTT; CDR3: CAWGTGRNQPQHF
V: TRBV30; size: NA; J: TRBJ2-5; D: TRBD2; DNA: TGTGCCTGGAGTGTGATAGCGGGGGTGGGCGAGACCCAGTACTTC; CDR3: CAWSVIAGVGETQYF
V: TRBV19; size: NA; J: TRBJ1-1; D: NA; DNA: TGTGCCAGTAGTATAAACAGGGATCTTGAAGCTTTCTTT; CDR3: CASSINRDLEAFF
V: TRBV5-1; size: few; J: TRBJ2-3; D: TRBD2; DNA: TGCGCCAGCAGCCCCCGACTAGCGGGGGGAACAGATACGCAGTATTTT; CDR3: CASSPRLAGGTDTQYF
V: TRBV6-5; size: NA; J: TRBJ1-4; D: NA; DNA: TGTGCCAGCAGTTACTCCGGGGGGAAACTGTTTTTT; CDR3: CASSYSGGKLFF
V: TRBV7-9; size: NA; J: TRBJ1-5; D: TRBD1; DNA: TGTGCCAGCAGTTCGACAGGGGGCAATCAGCCCCAGCATTTT; CDR3: CASSSTGGNQPQHF
V: TRBV11-1; size: NA; J: TRBJ1-2; D: TRBD1; DNA: TGTGCCAGCAGCTTCGCAGGGGGTGCCTATGGCTACACCTTC; CDR3: CASSFAGGAYGYTF
V: TRBV10-1; size: NA; J: TRBJ2-5; D: TRBD1; DNA: TGCGCCAGCAGTGAAGGGACAGGCGGAGTAGAGACCCAGTACTTC; CDR3: CASSEGTGGVETQYF
V: TRBV7-3; size: NA; J: TRBJ1-1; D: NA; DNA: TGTGCCAGCAGACTAGACAGGCTCACTGAAGCTTTCTTT; CDR3: CASRLDRLTEAFF
V: TRBV19; size: NA; J: TRBJ2-5; D: NA; DNA: TGTGCCAGTAGTACAGGGGGGCAAGAGACCCAGTACTTC; CDR3: CASSTGGQETQYF
V: TRBV28; size: NA; J: TRBJ2-7; D: TRBD2; DNA: TGTGCCAGCACGGATTCGAGCGGGGCCTCCTACGAGCAGTACTTC; CDR3: CASTDSSGASYEQYF
V: TRBV11-3; size: NA; J: TRBJ2-5; D: TRBD2; DNA: TGTGCCAGCAGCTCAGGCCTCACTAGCGGGGGGGCCCAAGAGACCCAGTACTTC; CDR3: CASSSGLTSGGAQETQYF
V: TRBV6-5; size: NA; J: TRBJ1-6; D: NA; DNA: TGTGCCAGCAGTTTTACAGCTTATAATTCACCCCTCCACTTT; CDR3: CASSFTAYNSPLHF
V: TRBV24-1; size: NA; J: TRBJ1-5; D: NA; DNA: TGTGCCACCAGTGGAGGGTGGGCTCAGCCCCAGCATTTT; CDR3: CATSGGWAQPQHF
V: TRBV2; size: NA; J: TRBJ1-2; D: TRBD1; DNA: TGTGCCAGCAGTGATCTGGGACAGGGTAACTATGGCTACACCTTC; CDR3: CASSDLGQGNYGYTF
V: TRBV5-6; size: NA; J: TRBJ2-7; D: TRBD2; DNA: TGTGCCAGCGGATCCATACTAGCGGGGGGGCTCGACGAGCAGTACTTC; CDR3: CASGSILAGGLDEQYF
V: TRBV10-3; size: NA; J: TRBJ1-1; D: NA; DNA: TGTGCCACCAAAAAATTTGAGGCTAACACTGAAGCTTTCTTT; CDR3: CATKKFEANTEAFF
V: TRBV19; size: NA; J: TRBJ1-1; D: NA; DNA: TGTGCCTCTATGGGGAGGAACACTGAAGCTTTCTTT; CDR3: CASMGRNTEAFF
V: TRBV19; size: NA; J: TRBJ1-1; D: NA; DNA: TGTGCCAGTAGTATGAGAGTATTCACTGAAGCTTTCTTT; CDR3: CASSMRVFTEAFF
V: TRBV5-1; size: NA; J: TRBJ1-1; D: NA; DNA: TGCGCCAGCAGCTTCTGGGGGGGAACTGAAGCTTTCTTT; CDR3: CASSFWGGTEAFF